This T cell receptor (beta chain) derives from a study of shared clonotypes between healthy human individuals. Trimming stripped 7 bases from V and 4 bases from J, with 14 bases between. CDR3 length: 14 residues. CDR1 is LNHDA and CDR2 is SQIVND in the germline V gene (reference sequence). The method was immunoSEQ multiplex PCR; TCRdb's version includes in-frame clones alone and lacks a portion of them. Among 500,000 or so clones listed, about 96% were seen once. The receptor's source is a woman aged 30 to 39 in good health. Material: naive CD4+ T cells sorted from blood. Noted subset: CD45RA+ positively selected. The rearrangement uses TRBV19 and TRBJ2-1, with D tentatively TRBD1 or TRBD2 (5 bases each). CDR3 sequence (DNA): TGTGCCAGTACCCCCGGGACCCGGTACAATGAGCAGTTCTTC. Its protein is CASTPGTRYNEQFF.